This T cell receptor beta chain originates from a study of T-cell memory formation after mild COVID-19. MiXCR, run by TCRdb on the 5' RACE reads, gives a single entry per CDR3 protein. The profile covers tens of thousands of distinct CDR3 sequences, with about 14% appearing a single time and around 29% taken by the ten largest. The CDR3 consists of 16 residues. Trimming cost V 2 bases and J 4 bases, with 14 bases left between them. The germline CDR1 and CDR2 sequences are SGHVS and FQNEAQ. This clonotype was counted a few times. This TCR came from an adult woman who had mild COVID-19 (a few samples of this study predate the infection). Cell type and time point are not known. The rearrangement joins TRBV7-8 to TRBJ2-2, with D possibly being TRBD2 (5 bases). The sequencing input was PBMCs or a T cell subset sorted from them (not recorded which). The CDR3 bases are TGTGCCAGCAGCTTATGGTGGGAGCGTGGCACCGGGGAGCTGTTTTTT. Residues: CASSLWWERGTGELFF.